This T cell receptor beta chain was recorded in a study of T cell responses to AZD1222 COVID-19 vaccine. At the level of the study: Second-dose intervals of approximately 4 or approximately 12 weeks were pooled.

On this clone itself: Its antigen is undetermined.

Sequencing used immunoSEQ multiplex PCR; TCRdb keeps in-frame clones, though not all of them. There are 100,000 to 150,000 clones in the sample; about 94% occur only once, and about 5% lies in the top ten. Study results and limitations: Unmutated variant regions are reportedly targeted by nearly half of spike-specific TCRs. Seropositive at baseline were only 5 to 7 AZD1222 recipients. The donor cohort was predominantly white British with a female majority, and clonal diversity may have been underestimated.

Per the germline V gene, CDR1 is SGHNT and CDR2 is YENEEA. CDR3 size: 13 residues. The V end lost 5 bases, the J end lost 4 bases, and 9 bases lay between the germline ends. Specimen: peripheral blood, collected on day 0 of AZD1222 vaccination. The origin of this receptor is an adult in good health. V is TRBV11-3 and J is TRBJ1-3; no clear D. The CDR3 spells CASSLNQGNTIYF. In nucleotides, the CDR3 is TGTGCCAGCAGCCTTAACCAGGGAAACACCATATATTTT. The full variable domain, its missing parts supplied by reference TRBV11-3 and TRBJ1-3, is EAGVVQSPRYKIIEKKQPVAFWCNPISGHNTLYWYLQNLGQGPELLIRYENEEAVDDSQLPKDRFSAERLKGVDSTLKIQPAELGDSAVYLCASSLNQGNTIYFGEGSWLTVV.